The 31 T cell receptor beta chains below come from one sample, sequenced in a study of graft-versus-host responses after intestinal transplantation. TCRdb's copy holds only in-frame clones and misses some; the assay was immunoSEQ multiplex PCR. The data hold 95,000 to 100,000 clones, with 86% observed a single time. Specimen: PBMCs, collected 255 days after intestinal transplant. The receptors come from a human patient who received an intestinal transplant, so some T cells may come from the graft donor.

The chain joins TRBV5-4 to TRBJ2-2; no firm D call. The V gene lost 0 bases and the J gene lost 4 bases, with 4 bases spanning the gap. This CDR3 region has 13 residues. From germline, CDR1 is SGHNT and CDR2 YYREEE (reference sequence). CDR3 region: CASSLDATGELFF. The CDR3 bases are TGTGCCAGCAGCTTGGATGCCACCGGGGAGCTGTTTTTT.

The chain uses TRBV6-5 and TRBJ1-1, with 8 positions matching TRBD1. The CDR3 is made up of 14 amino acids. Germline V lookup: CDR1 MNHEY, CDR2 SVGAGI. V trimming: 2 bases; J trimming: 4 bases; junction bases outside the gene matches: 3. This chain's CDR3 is CASSYRTGGTEAFF. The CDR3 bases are TGTGCCAGCAGTTACCGCACAGGGGGCACTGAAGCTTTCTTT.

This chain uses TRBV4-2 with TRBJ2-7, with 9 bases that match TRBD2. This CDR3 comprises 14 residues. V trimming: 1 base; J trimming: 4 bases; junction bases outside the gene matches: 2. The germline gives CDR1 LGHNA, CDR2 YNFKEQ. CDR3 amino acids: CASSQGGGEYEQYF. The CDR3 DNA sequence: TGTGCCAGCAGCCAAGGCGGGGGGGAGTACGAGCAGTACTTC.

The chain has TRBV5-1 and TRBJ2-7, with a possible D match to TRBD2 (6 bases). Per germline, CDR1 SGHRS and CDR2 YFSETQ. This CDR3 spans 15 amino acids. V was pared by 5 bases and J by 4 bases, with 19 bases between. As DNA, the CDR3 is TGCGCCAGCAGTCCGGGGACTCTAGGGGTTTACGAGCAGTACTTC. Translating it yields CASSPGTLGVYEQYF. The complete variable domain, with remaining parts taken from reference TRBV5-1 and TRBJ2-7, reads KAGVTQTPRYLIKTRGQQVTLSCSPISGHRSVSWYQQTPGQGLQFLFEYFSETQRNKGNFPGRFSGRQFSNSRSEMNVSTLELGDSALYLCASSPGTLGVYEQYFGPGTRLTVT.

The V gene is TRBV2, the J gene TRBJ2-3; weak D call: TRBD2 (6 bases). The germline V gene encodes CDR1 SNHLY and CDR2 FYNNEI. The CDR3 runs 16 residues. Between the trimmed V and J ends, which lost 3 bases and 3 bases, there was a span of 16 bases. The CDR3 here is CASSDSGIAGTDTQYF. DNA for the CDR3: TGTGCCAGCAGTGATAGCGGCATAGCAGGGACAGATACGCAGTATTTT.

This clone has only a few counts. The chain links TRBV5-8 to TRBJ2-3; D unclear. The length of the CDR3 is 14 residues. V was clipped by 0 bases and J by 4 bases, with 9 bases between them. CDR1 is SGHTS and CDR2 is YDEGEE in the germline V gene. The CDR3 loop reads CASSLGGSPDTQYF. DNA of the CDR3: TGTGCCAGCAGCTTGGGGGGATCCCCAGATACGCAGTATTTT. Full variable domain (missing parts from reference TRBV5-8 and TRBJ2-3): EAGVTQSPTHLIKTRGQQATLRCSPISGHTSVYWYQQALGLGLQFLLWYDEGEERNRGNFPPRFSGRQFPNYSSELNVNALELEDSALYLCASSLGGSPDTQYFGPGTRLTVL.

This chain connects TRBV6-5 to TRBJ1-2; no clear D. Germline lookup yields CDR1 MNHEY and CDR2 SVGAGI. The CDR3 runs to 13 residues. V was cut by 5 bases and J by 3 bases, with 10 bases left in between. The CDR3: CASSERGYYGYTF. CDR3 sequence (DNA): TGTGCCAGCAGTGAGCGGGGTTACTATGGCTACACCTTC.

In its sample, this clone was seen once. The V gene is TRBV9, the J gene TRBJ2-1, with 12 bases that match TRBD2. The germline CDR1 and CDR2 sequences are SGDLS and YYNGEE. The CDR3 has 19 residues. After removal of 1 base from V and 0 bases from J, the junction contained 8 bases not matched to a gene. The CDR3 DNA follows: TGTGCCAGCAGCGTACGGGGACTAGCGGGCTCCAGCTCCTACAATGAGCAGTTCTTC. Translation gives CASSVRGLAGSSSYNEQFF.

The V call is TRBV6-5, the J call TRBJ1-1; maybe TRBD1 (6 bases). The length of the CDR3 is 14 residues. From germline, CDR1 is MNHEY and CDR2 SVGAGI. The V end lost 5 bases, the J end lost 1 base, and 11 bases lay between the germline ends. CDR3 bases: TGTGCCAGCAGTAACGGGACACCGAACACTGAAGCTTTCTTT. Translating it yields CASSNGTPNTEAFF.

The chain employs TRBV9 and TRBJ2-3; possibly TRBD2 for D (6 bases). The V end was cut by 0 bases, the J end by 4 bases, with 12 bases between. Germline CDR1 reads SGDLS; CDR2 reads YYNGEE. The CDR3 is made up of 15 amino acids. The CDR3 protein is CASSVGRGAADTQYF. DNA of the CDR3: TGTGCCAGCAGCGTAGGCCGCGGGGCAGCAGATACGCAGTATTTT.

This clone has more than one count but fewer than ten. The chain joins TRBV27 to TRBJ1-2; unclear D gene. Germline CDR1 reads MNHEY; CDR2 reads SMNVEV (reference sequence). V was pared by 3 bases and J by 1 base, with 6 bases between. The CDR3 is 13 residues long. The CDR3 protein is CASSFDINYGYTF. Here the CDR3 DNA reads TGTGCCAGCAGTTTCGACATTAACTATGGCTACACCTTC.

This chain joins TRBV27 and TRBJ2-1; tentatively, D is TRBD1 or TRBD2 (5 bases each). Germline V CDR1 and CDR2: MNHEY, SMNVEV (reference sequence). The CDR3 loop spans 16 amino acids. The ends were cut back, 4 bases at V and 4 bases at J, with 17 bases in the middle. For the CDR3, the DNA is TGTGCCAGCAGTTCAATTGGGGGACGGAGTTACAATGAGCAGTTCTTC. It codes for CASSSIGGRSYNEQFF.

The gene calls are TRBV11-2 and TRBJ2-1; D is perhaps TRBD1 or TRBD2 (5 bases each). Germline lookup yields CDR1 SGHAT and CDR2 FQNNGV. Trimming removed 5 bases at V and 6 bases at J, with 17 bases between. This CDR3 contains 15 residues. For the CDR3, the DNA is TGTGCCAGCAGCAGAGCCGGGACCTACTTCAATGAGCAGTTCTTC. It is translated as CASSRAGTYFNEQFF. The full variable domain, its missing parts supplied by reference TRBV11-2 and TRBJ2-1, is EAGVAQSPRYKIIEKRQSVAFWCNPISGHATLYWYQQILGQGPKLLIQFQNNGVVDDSQLPKDRFSAERLKGVDSTLKIQPAKLEDSAVYLCASSRAGTYFNEQFFGPGTRLTVL.

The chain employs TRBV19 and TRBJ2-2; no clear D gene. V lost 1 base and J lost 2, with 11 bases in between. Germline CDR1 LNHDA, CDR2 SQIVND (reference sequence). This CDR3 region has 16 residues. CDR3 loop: CASSIVGFPNTGELFF. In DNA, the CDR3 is TGTGCCAGTAGTATAGTTGGGTTCCCTAACACCGGGGAGCTGTTTTTT.

The CDR3 protein is CASSYRGGKLFF. The CDR3 bases are TGTGCCAGCAGTTACCGGGGAGGAAAACTGTTTTTT. This sequence joins TRBV6-5 and TRBJ1-4; D remains unclear. Germline V gene data show CDR1 as MNHEY and CDR2 as SVGAGI. The CDR3 is 12 amino acids. Trimming cost V 2 bases and J 10 bases, with 8 bases left between them.

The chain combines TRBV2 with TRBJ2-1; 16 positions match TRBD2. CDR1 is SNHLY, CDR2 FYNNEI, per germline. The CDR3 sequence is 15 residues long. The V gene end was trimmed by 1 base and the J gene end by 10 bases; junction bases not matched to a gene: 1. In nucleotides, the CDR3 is TGTGCCAGCAGTGAAGTGGGACTAGCGGGGGGGGAGCAGTTCTTC. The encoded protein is CASSEVGLAGGEQFF.

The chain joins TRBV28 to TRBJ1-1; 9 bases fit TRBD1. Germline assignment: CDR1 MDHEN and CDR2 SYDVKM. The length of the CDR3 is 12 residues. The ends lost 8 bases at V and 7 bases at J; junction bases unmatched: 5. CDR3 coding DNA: TGTGCCAGCGGGGGACAGGGCGGTGAAGCTTTCTTT. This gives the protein CASGGQGGEAFF.

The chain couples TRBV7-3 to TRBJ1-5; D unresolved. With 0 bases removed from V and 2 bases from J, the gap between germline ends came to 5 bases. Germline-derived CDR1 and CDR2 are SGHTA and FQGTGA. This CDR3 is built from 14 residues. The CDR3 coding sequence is TGTGCCAGCAGCTTAACGGCAGGCAATCAGCCCCAGCATTTT. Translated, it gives CASSLTAGNQPQHF. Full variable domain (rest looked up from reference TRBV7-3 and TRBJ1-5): GAGVSQTPSNKVTEKGKYVELRCDPISGHTALYWYRQSLGQGPEFLIYFQGTGAADDSGLPNDRFFAVRPEGSVSTLKIQRTERGDSAVYLCASSLTAGNQPQHFGDGTRLSIL.

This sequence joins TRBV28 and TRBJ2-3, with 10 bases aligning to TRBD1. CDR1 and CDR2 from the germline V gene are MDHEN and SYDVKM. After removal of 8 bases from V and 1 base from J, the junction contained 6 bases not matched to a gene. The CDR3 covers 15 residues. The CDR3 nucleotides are TGTGCCAGCGTATCAGGGACAGGGGGCACAGATACGCAGTATTTT. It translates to CASVSGTGGTDTQYF.

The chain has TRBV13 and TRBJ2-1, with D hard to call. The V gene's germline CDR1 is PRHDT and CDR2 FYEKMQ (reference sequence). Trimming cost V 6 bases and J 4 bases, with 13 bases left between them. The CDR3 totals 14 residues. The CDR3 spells CASSPVNQYNEQFF. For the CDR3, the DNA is TGTGCCAGCAGTCCCGTGAACCAATACAATGAGCAGTTCTTC.

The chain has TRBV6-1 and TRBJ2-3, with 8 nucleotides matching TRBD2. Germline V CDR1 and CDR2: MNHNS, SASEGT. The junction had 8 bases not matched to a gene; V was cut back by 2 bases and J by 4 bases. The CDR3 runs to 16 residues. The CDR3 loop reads CASSERAGGPPDTQYF. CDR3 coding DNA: TGTGCCAGCAGTGAACGGGCGGGAGGACCCCCAGATACGCAGTATTTT.

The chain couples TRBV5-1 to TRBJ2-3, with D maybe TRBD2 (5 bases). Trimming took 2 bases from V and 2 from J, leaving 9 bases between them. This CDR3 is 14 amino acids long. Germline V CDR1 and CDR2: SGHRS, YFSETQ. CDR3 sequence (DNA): TGCGCCAGCAGCTTAGGAGGAGTCACAGATACGCAGTATTTT. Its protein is CASSLGGVTDTQYF.

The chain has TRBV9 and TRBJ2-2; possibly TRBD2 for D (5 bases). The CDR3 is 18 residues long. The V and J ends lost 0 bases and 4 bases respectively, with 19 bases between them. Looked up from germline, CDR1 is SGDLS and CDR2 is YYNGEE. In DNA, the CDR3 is TGTGCCAGCAGCGTAGCTCCCAGCGGCCCAACGGGCACCGGGGAGCTGTTTTTT. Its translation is CASSVAPSGPTGTGELFF.

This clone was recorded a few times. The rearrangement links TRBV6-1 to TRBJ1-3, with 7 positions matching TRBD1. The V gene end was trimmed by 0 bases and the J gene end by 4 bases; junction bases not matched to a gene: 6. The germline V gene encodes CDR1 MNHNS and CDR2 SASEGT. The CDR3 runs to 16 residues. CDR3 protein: CASSEAEGGGGNTIYF. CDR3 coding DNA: TGTGCCAGCAGTGAAGCTGAGGGAGGGGGCGGAAACACCATATATTTT.

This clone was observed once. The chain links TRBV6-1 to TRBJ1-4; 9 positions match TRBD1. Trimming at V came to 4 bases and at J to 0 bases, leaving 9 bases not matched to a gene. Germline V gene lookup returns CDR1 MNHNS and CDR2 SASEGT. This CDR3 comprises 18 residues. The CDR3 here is CASSATGQGIATNEKLFF. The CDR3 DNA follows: TGTGCCAGCAGTGCGACGGGACAGGGAATTGCAACTAATGAAAAACTGTTTTTT.

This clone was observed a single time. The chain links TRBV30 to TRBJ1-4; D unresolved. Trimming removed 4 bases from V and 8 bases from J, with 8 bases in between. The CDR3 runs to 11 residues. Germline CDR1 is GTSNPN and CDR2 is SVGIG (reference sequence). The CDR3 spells CAWIFSEKLFF. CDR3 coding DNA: TGTGCCTGGATCTTCAGCGAAAAACTGTTTTTT.

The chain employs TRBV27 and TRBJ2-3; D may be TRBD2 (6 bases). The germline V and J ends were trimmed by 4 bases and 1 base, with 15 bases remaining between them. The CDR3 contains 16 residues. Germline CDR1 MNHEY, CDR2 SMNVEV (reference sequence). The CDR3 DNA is TGTGCCAGCAGTTCCATATCGCGGGACGGCACAGATACGCAGTATTTT. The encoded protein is CASSSISRDGTDTQYF.

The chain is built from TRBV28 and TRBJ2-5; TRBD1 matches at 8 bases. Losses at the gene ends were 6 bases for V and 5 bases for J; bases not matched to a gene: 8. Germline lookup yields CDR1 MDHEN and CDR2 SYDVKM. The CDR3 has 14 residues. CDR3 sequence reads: CASRPGGLGETQYF. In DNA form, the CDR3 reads TGTGCCAGCAGACCAGGGGGCTTAGGGGAGACCCAGTACTTC.

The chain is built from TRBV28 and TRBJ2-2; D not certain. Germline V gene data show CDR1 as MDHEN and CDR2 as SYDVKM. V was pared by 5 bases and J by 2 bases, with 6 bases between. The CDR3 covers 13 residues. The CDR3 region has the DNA TGTGCCAGCAGTACGGTAAACACCGGGGAGCTGTTTTTT. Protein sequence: CASSTVNTGELFF.

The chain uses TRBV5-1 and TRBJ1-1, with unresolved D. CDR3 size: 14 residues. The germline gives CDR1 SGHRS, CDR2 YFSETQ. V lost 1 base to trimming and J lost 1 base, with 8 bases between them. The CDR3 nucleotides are TGCGCCAGCAGCTTGTATCCGGGGAACACTGAAGCTTTCTTT. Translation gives CASSLYPGNTEAFF. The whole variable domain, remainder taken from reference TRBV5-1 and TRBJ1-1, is KAGVTQTPRYLIKTRGQQVTLSCSPISGHRSVSWYQQTPGQGLQFLFEYFSETQRNKGNFPGRFSGRQFSNSRSEMNVSTLELGDSALYLCASSLYPGNTEAFFGQGTRLTVV.

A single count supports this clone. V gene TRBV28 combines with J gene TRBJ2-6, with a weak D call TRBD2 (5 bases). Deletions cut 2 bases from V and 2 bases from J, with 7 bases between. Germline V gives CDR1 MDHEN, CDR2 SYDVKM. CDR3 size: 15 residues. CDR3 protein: CASSLRGTGANVLTF. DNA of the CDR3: TGTGCCAGCAGTTTAAGAGGGACTGGGGCCAACGTCCTGACTTTC.